This record looks at one T cell receptor (beta chain) sequence and its context. The antigen is not known. The data originate from a study of identifying expanded T cells in peripheral blood. Findings and caveats of the study: Roughly 1.2 clones differed between technical replicates, versus 16.4 and 19 over time.

V dropped 6 bases and J dropped 7; count of bases not matched to a gene: 12. The CDR3 is 14 amino acids. Germline CDR1 and CDR2: LNHDA and SQIVND (reference sequence). Method: immunoSEQ multiplex PCR; TCRdb's copy keeps in-frame clones and lacks some. The profile shows 100,000 to 150,000 clones, roughly 82% of them singletons. Healthy donors had no documented immune events, such as infections, while sampled. The receptor comes from a person aged 18 to 75 in good health. V and J are TRBV19 and TRBJ2-7; 7 bases line up with TRBD1. The sequenced material came from blood. The DNA of the CDR3 is TGTGCCAGTAGCGACAGGGATGAGAATTGGGAGCAGTACTTC. Its translation is CASSDRDENWEQYF.